Listed below are T cell receptor beta chains from one sample, sequenced in a study of T-cell reconstitution after alpha-beta-depleted transplantation in children. A single record per CDR3 protein comes from TCRdb applying MiXCR to the PCR reads. The sample includes around 230,000 distinct CDR3 sequences, around a sixth of them seen just once. This sample comprised PBMCs, mostly from graft donor cells, obtained 360 days after TCRalphabeta/CD19-depleted stem cell transplant. Receptors were obtained from a male patient aged 2-9 years who had a stem cell transplant for acute lymphoblastic leukemia, so the T cells may come from the graft donor. CDR3s include the opening cysteine and the closing phenylalanine or tryptophan. The D gene is left open where the match is weak. Not all rows give a size; the values are once, few, many and, for expanded clones, a class.

d_call,j_call,v_call,clone_size,cdr3_aa,cdr3_nt
TRBD2,TRBJ2-1,TRBV7-2,few,CASSFGGAYNEQFF,TGTGCCAGCAGCTTTGGGGGGGCCTACAATGAGCAGTTCTTC
TRBD1,TRBJ2-2,TRBV11-2,.,CASSYSISRDRDTGELFF,TGTGCCAGCAGCTACAGCATTAGCCGGGACAGGGACACCGGGGAGCTGTTTTTT
.,TRBJ2-1,TRBV25-1,.,CASSLAVGNEQFF,TGTGCCAGCAGTTTAGCCGTGGGGAATGAGCAGTTCTTC
.,TRBJ2-5,TRBV7-9,.,CASSFGSQETQYF,TGTGCCAGCAGCTTCGGGTCTCAAGAGACCCAGTACTTC
.,TRBJ2-7,TRBV20-1,few,CSAIRQAYEQYF,TGCAGTGCCATTAGACAGGCCTACGAGCAGTACTTC
TRBD2,TRBJ2-2,TRBV5-1,.,CASSIGTSGHTGELFF,TGCGCCAGCAGCATCGGGACTAGCGGGCACACCGGGGAGCTGTTTTTT
TRBD1,TRBJ2-6,TRBV20-1,few,CSAPYVGQGSGANVLTF,TGCAGTGCGCCTTATGTGGGACAGGGCTCTGGGGCCAACGTCCTGACTTTC
.,TRBJ1-2,TRBV6-5,few,CASSYSLDSMRYGYTF,TGTGCCAGCAGTTACTCGTTGGATTCCATGAGATATGGCTACACCTTC
.,TRBJ2-2,TRBV7-2,few,CASSLLLLNTGELFF,TGTGCCAGCAGCTTATTACTTCTGAACACCGGGGAGCTGTTTTTT
TRBD2,TRBJ2-5,TRBV4-3,few,CASSQRIAGEETQYF,TGCGCCAGCAGCCAGCGTATAGCGGGAGAAGAGACCCAGTACTTC
.,TRBJ1-1,TRBV12-3/TRBV12-4,.,CASSYRQANTEAFF,TGTGCCAGCAGTTACAGGCAGGCAAACACTGAAGCTTTCTTT
.,TRBJ2-4,TRBV11-2,.,CASSPVLAKNIQYF,TGTGCCAGCAGCCCCGTACTAGCCAAAAACATTCAGTACTTC
.,TRBJ1-1,TRBV6-5,.,CASSSLGALNPGDTEAFF,TGTGCCAGCAGTTCCCTCGGAGCCCTAAATCCGGGGGACACTGAAGCTTTCTTT
.,TRBJ2-7,TRBV7-9,.,CASRGGPSYEQYF,TGTGCCAGCAGGGGGGGGCCCTCCTACGAGCAGTACTTC
TRBD1,TRBJ2-2,TRBV6-5,.,CASSYLGTGRTGELFF,TGTGCCAGCAGTTACCTCGGGACAGGGAGGACCGGGGAGCTGTTTTTT
.,TRBJ1-5,TRBV28,.,CASSLKYSNQPQHF,TGTGCCAGCAGTTTGAAGTACAGCAATCAGCCCCAGCATTTT
TRBD1,TRBJ1-1,TRBV6-5,.,CASSSRQGIPTPTEAFF,TGTGCCAGCAGTTCTCGACAGGGCATTCCAACCCCCACTGAAGCTTTCTTT
TRBD2,TRBJ2-7,TRBV28,.,CASSLVPELAGRVREQYF,TGTGCCAGCAGTTTAGTCCCGGAACTAGCGGGTAGGGTCCGAGAGCAGTACTTC
.,TRBJ2-3,TRBV6-1,.,CASGDQPGARNTDTQYF,TGTGCCAGCGGCGATCAGCCGGGTGCGAGGAACACAGATACGCAGTATTTT
TRBD1,TRBJ2-7,TRBV12-3/TRBV12-4,.,CASSSAGGDLGEQYF,TGTGCCAGCAGTTCAGCAGGGGGTGATCTCGGCGAGCAGTACTTC
.,TRBJ2-7,TRBV20-1,many,CSAEGRQVSSYEQYF,TGCAGTGCCGAAGGGCGGCAGGTCAGCTCCTACGAGCAGTACTTC
.,TRBJ1-6,TRBV19,.,CASKGDNSPLHF,TGTGCCAGTAAAGGGGACAATTCACCCCTCCACTTT
.,TRBJ2-2,TRBV7-8,few,CASSLIEGAFPGELFF,TGTGCCAGCAGCTTAATAGAGGGAGCCTTTCCCGGGGAGCTGTTTTTT
TRBD1,TRBJ2-3,TRBV11-2,.,CASSGGQGRGTDTQYF,TGTGCCAGCAGCGGGGGACAGGGGAGGGGCACAGATACGCAGTATTTT
.,TRBJ2-2,TRBV20-1,few,CSATQAGDTGELFF,TGCAGTGCTACCCAGGCTGGGGACACCGGGGAGCTGTTTTTT
.,TRBJ2-5,TRBV20-1,few,CSAKIFGLQVGETQYF,TGCAGTGCTAAAATTTTTGGCCTTCAGGTAGGAGAGACCCAGTACTTC
TRBD1,TRBJ1-1,TRBV4-2,.,CASSQETGGLNTEAFF,TGTGCCAGCAGCCAAGAGACAGGGGGCTTGAACACTGAAGCTTTCTTT
TRBD2,TRBJ2-7,TRBV2,.,CASREGLAGGLHEQYF,TGTGCCAGCAGAGAGGGACTAGCGGGGGGGCTCCACGAGCAGTACTTC
TRBD2,TRBJ2-3,TRBV20-1,few,CSALTSVGTDTQYF,TGCAGTGCTCTGACTAGCGTAGGCACAGATACGCAGTATTTT
.,TRBJ2-7,TRBV5-1,few,CASSGGDWARDSYSYEQYF,TGCGCCAGCAGCGGCGGAGATTGGGCTCGCGACAGCTACTCCTACGAGCAGTACTTC
.,TRBJ2-3,TRBV12-3/TRBV12-4,.,CASSLPPALQYF,TGTGCCAGCAGTTTACCCCCAGCCTTGCAGTATTTT
TRBD1,TRBJ2-7,TRBV6-2/TRBV6-3,.,CASGTGDFGYEQYF,TGTGCCAGCGGGACAGGGGATTTCGGCTACGAGCAGTACTTC
.,TRBJ2-3,TRBV5-4,.,CASSPFAGMADTQYF,TGTGCCAGCAGCCCGTTTGCGGGAATGGCAGATACGCAGTATTTT
TRBD1,TRBJ2-5,TRBV6-2/TRBV6-3,.,CASSYSGQVGETQYF,TGTGCCAGCAGTTACTCCGGACAGGTCGGAGAGACCCAGTACTTC
TRBD2,TRBJ2-3,TRBV20-1,few,CSASMPSGSPSTDTQYF,TGCAGTGCTAGTATGCCTAGCGGATCTCCTAGCACAGATACGCAGTATTTT
.,TRBJ2-7,TRBV5-1,few,CASSLNRGGTYEQYF,TGCGCCAGCAGCTTGAACAGGGGCGGGACCTACGAGCAGTACTTC
.,TRBJ1-1,TRBV12-3/TRBV12-4,many,CASSQHGRNTEAFF,TGTGCCAGCAGTCAACACGGGCGAAACACTGAAGCTTTCTTT
TRBD2,TRBJ2-1,TRBV20-1,.,CSAPGLAGGPGYNEQFF,TGCAGTGCCCCGGGACTAGCGGGGGGGCCTGGCTACAATGAGCAGTTCTTC
.,TRBJ2-5,TRBV5-1,few,CASSLVTKQGFNRWETQYF,TGCGCCAGCAGCTTGGTGACCAAACAGGGTTTTAACCGGTGGGAGACCCAGTACTTC
.,TRBJ2-2,TRBV7-2,.,CASSLFGQTNTGELFF,TGTGCCAGCAGCTTGTTTGGGCAAACTAACACCGGGGAGCTGTTTTTT
TRBD2,TRBJ2-3,TRBV7-8,.,CASSFSAGGGDTQYF,TGTGCCAGCAGCTTTTCAGCGGGAGGCGGAGATACGCAGTATTTT
.,TRBJ2-2,TRBV9,many,CASSVRWDPSGSGELFF,TGTGCCAGCAGCGTCCGCTGGGACCCCAGCGGGTCCGGGGAGCTGTTTTTT
TRBD2,TRBJ2-5,TRBV12-3/TRBV12-4,few,CASKALSGGAETQYF,TGTGCCAGCAAGGCTCTTAGCGGGGGGGCAGAGACCCAGTACTTC
TRBD1,TRBJ1-2,TRBV29-1,many,CSARGGTGATRYGYTF,TGCAGCGCCCGGGGGGGGACAGGGGCAACCCGATATGGCTACACCTTC
TRBD2,TRBJ2-3,TRBV29-1,.,CSAGGLLKADTQYF,TGCAGCGCTGGGGGACTACTCAAGGCAGATACGCAGTATTTT
.,TRBJ1-2,TRBV6-5,few,CASGSLATNYGYTF,TGTGCCAGCGGTAGCCTAGCCACTAACTATGGCTACACCTTC
.,TRBJ2-2,TRBV10-3,many,CAISEQGRGTGELFF,TGTGCCATCAGTGAACAGGGCCGAGGCACCGGGGAGCTGTTTTTT
.,TRBJ2-7,TRBV7-9,many,CASSLFYEQYF,TGTGCCAGCAGCTTATTCTACGAGCAGTACTTC
.,TRBJ2-1,TRBV9,few,CASNEVTSSYNEQFF,TGTGCCAGCAACGAGGTTACTAGCTCCTACAATGAGCAGTTCTTC
TRBD1,TRBJ2-5,TRBV5-1,.,CASSRWGTVINGETQYF,TGCGCCAGCTCACGCTGGGGGACAGTCATTAATGGGGAGACCCAGTACTTC
TRBD2,TRBJ2-7,TRBV10-1,few,CASSEGTSGASYEQYF,TGCGCCAGCAGTGAGGGGACTAGCGGGGCCTCCTACGAGCAGTACTTC
.,TRBJ2-3,TRBV4-2,few,CASSQDLAGDTQYF,TGTGCCAGCAGCCAAGACCTAGCTGGAGATACGCAGTATTTT
TRBD1,TRBJ2-7,TRBV29-1,few,CSVGDSRLYEQYF,TGCAGCGTTGGGGACAGCCGGCTCTACGAGCAGTACTTC
.,TRBJ2-7,TRBV29-1,few,CSVDGQGGSYEQYF,TGCAGCGTTGATGGGCAGGGAGGATCCTACGAGCAGTACTTC